This T cell receptor beta chain was captured in a study of blood T cell repertoires in COVID-19 (dated by TCRdb to about 2020). Broadly, across the study: ImmuneRACE Cohort 3 recovered participants were defined by two consecutive negative NP/OP PCR tests, healthcare professional clearance, or symptom resolution. A freely available public database, intended as a resource for researchers studying the immune response to SARS-CoV-2, is where the repertoires were released. Where available, HLA class I and class II types were obtained from metadata supplied by the sample provider rather than from assay-based typing. Collaborator samples came from the United States, Italy and Spain and covered acute and convalescent phases of COVID-19. A de-identified subject ID, COVID-19 status, age in years and sex were almost always included in the sample metadata. Samples were obtained from the ongoing ImmuneRACE study (first 160 participants) and from about 1,300 subjects provided by 6 global collaborators. The prospective study material was composed of cDNA or gDNA derived from T cells, B-cell-depleted T cells, or PBMCs. Subjects who had been exposed to COVID-19, were actively infected with it, or had recovered from it provided the deeply sampled blood TCRbeta repertoires that made up the dataset.

V is pruned by 7 bases and J by 2 bases, leaving 4 bases of the junction without a gene match. The CDR1 and CDR2 encoded by the germline V gene are SGHRS and YFSETQ. The CDR3 holds 13 amino acids from the cysteine to the phenylalanine. The sequence is cut down to CDR3 DNA, 39 bases in frame from base 1. To note about this clone: Its target antigen remains unknown. No base quality values were provided; no much bigger clone lies one nucleotide off.

TCRbeta CDR3 regions were amplified from genomic DNA by means of the immunoSEQ Assay, a bias-controlled multiplex PCR. For the original study's pipeline: Nucleated cell counts per sample were estimated from amplification of reference gene primers within the assay. To quantify the absolute abundance of each unique TCRbeta CDR3 rearrangement, sequence reads were collapsed and filtered. For each sample, productive Simpson clonality was calculated as the square root of Simpson's diversity index across productive rearrangements. In its TCRdb copy, this immuneACCESS table keeps in-frame sequences only and misses some clones. Where compared with another copy, unresolved V genes explain less than half of these, and the others have no known cause. V and J calls and clone size are copied from that table; D and trimming were computed from the DNA. The sample yields some 180,000 clones; approximately 79% were counted once. Roughly 20% of the sample is held by the ten biggest clonotypes.

On the study overall, not on this receptor specifically: How much clinical and demographic metadata was included differed by source and by participant, and the metadata was provided uncurated.

Enrolling through a virtual design, the prospective study's participants ranged in age from roughly 18 to 100 years and lived across roughly 24 United States geographic areas. In the prospective study, cohorts were assigned on the basis of participant-reported clinical history obtained from a screening survey and a study questionnaire. In the prospective study, whole blood, serum and a nasopharyngeal or oropharyngeal swab were collected from each participant by mobile phlebotomists. Participants in the prospective study had the option to provide additional blood draws and questionnaires over a 2-month period. Prospective study blood samples were shipped either frozen or at room temperature before DNA extraction.

Sequences were obtained from PBMCs or T cells enriched from blood (not recorded which). In this chain, TRBV5-1 is recombined with TRBJ2-3, with 7 central nucleotides matching TRBD2. This sequence was found in a woman in her 70s in a cohort exposed to, infected with or recovered from COVID-19 (not recorded which). The encoded CDR3 is CASRLAPTDTQYF. The base sequence is TGCGCCAGCCGACTAGCTCCCACAGATACGCAGTATTTT.